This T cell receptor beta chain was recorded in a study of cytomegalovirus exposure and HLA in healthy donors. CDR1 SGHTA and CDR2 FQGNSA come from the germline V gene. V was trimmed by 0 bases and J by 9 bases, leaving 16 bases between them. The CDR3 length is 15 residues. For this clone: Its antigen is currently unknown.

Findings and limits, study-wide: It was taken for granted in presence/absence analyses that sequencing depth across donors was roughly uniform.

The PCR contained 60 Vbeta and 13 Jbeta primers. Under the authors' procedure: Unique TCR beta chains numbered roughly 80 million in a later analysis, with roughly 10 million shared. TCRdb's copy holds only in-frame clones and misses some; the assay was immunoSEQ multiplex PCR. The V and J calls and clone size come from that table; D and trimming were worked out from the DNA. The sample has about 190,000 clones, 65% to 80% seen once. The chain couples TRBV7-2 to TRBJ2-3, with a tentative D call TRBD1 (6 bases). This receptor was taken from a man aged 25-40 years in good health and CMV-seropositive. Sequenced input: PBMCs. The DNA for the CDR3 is TGTGCCAGCAGCTTAGCGTTGACCAACCAGGGGACGCAGTATTTT. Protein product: CASSLALTNQGTQYF.